This record concerns one TCR beta chain sequence. The data belong to a study of blood T cells in healthy people across ages. Using a J-beta primer mix together with a sample-barcoded 5' primer, a second PCR was run for roughly 6 to 12 cycles. Every individual sample yielded 2.5 million or more paired-end reads (each containing CDR3). TCRdb recomputed calls from the 5' RACE reads with MiXCR, one row per CDR3 protein. The sample lists around 2 million distinct CDR3 sequences; 35% to 50% were seen once. Germline V gene lookup returns CDR1 DFQATT and CDR2 SNEGSKA (reference sequence). The V and J ends lost 3 bases and 6 bases, in that order; junction bases with no gene match: 17. The CDR3 covers 18 residues.

The sequence was obtained from a human donor in good health. This chain links TRBV20-1 with TRBJ2-1, with TRBD2 matching over 10 bases. The specimen was blood. This chain's CDR3 is CSASPLAGDLLPPNEQFF. CDR3 in DNA: TGCAGTGCTAGTCCCCTAGCGGGAGATCTCTTGCCCCCCAATGAGCAGTTCTTC.